This T cell receptor beta chain stems from a study of T-cell memory formation after mild COVID-19. This clonotype has at least ten counts. Its antigen remains unidentified. Study-wide findings and caveats: What remained unconfirmed was the SARS-CoV-2 specificity of second-wave clones peaking on day 37. Cross-reactive memory apparently joined, as some responding clones appeared in pre-infection memory. Clones which contracted sat mainly in CM and EM if CD4+, and in EMRA if CD8+.

MiXCR was run by TCRdb on the 5' RACE reads, yielding one entry per CDR3 protein. The sample carries tens of thousands of distinct CDR3 sequences, roughly 21% recorded once. CDR1 SGHVS and CDR2 FQNEAQ come from the germline V gene. The CDR3 runs 13 residues. Trimming stripped 5 bases from V and 5 bases from J, with 12 bases between. The chain is built from TRBV7-8 and TRBJ1-1; TRBD1 is a possible D gene (5 bases). This receptor was obtained from an adult who had mild COVID-19 (a few samples of this study predate the infection). Cell type and time point are not known. The source material was PBMCs or a T cell subset sorted from them (not recorded which). CDR3 sequence: CASSRTGVTEAFF. Here the CDR3 DNA reads TGTGCCAGCAGCCGTACAGGTGTAACTGAAGCTTTCTTT.